One sample yielded the 22 T cell receptor beta chains listed below, sequenced in a study of blood T cell repertoires in COVID-19. The data were produced by immunoSEQ multiplex PCR, yet TCRdb's version contains in-frame clones alone and is incomplete. Among just over 150,000 clones listed, around 89% were seen once. The specimen sequenced was PBMCs or T cells enriched from blood (not recorded which). These receptors originate from a woman in her forties or fifties who had recovered from COVID-19.

The V and J genes are TRBV7-2 and TRBJ1-1, with D unresolved. CDR1 is SGHTA and CDR2 is FQGNSA in the germline V gene. Trimming removed 1 base from V and 5 bases from J, with 14 bases in between. The CDR3 is 15 residues long. CDR3 sequence: CASSLVRAPGTEAFF. CDR3 sequence (DNA): TGTGCCAGCAGCTTAGTCCGGGCCCCGGGGACTGAAGCTTTCTTT. Full variable domain (remainder filled in from reference TRBV7-2 and TRBJ1-1): GAGVSQSPSNKVTEKGKDVELRCDPISGHTALYWYRQSLGQGLEFLIYFQGNSAPDKSGLPSDRFSAERTGGSVSTLTIQRTQQEDSAVYLCASSLVRAPGTEAFFGQGTRLTVV.

The rearrangement joins TRBV7-3 to TRBJ2-1; 8 bases match TRBD1. The CDR3 is 14 amino acids. Germline CDR1 is SGHTA and CDR2 is FQGTGA. V shed 5 bases, J shed 6 bases, and the junction held 6 bases outside the gene matches. The chain's CDR3 is CASSPQGASNEQFF. The CDR3 nucleotides read TGTGCCAGCAGCCCCCAGGGGGCGAGCAATGAGCAGTTCTTC. Full variable domain (outside the CDR3, taken from reference TRBV7-3 and TRBJ2-1): GAGVSQTPSNKVTEKGKYVELRCDPISGHTALYWYRQSLGQGPEFLIYFQGTGAADDSGLPNDRFFAVRPEGSVSTLKIQRTERGDSAVYLCASSPQGASNEQFFGPGTRLTVL.

The chain joins TRBV5-1 to TRBJ1-5; 7 bases line up with TRBD1. The V gene end was trimmed by 0 bases and the J gene end by 2 bases; junction bases not matched to a gene: 5. This CDR3 is built from 16 residues. Germline V gene data show CDR1 as SGHRS and CDR2 as YFSETQ. The CDR3 DNA follows: TGCGCCAGCAGCTTGGGACAGGGAGCCGGCAATCAGCCCCAGCATTTT. Its translation is CASSLGQGAGNQPQHF. Full variable domain (outside the CDR3, taken from reference TRBV5-1 and TRBJ1-5): KAGVTQTPRYLIKTRGQQVTLSCSPISGHRSVSWYQQTPGQGLQFLFEYFSETQRNKGNFPGRFSGRQFSNSRSEMNVSTLELGDSALYLCASSLGQGAGNQPQHFGDGTRLSIL.

V and J are TRBV4-3 and TRBJ1-6; D is perhaps TRBD1 (5 bases). V lost 0 bases, J lost 6 bases, and 9 bases lay in between. The CDR3 is made up of 15 amino acids. CDR1 and CDR2 from the germline V gene are LGHNA and YSLEER. The DNA for the CDR3 is TGCGCCAGCAGCCAAGACGGGGGGGGTAATTCACCCCTCCACTTT. Amino acids: CASSQDGGGNSPLHF.

The genes are TRBV5-4 and TRBJ2-7; tentative D call: TRBD2 (6 bases). The V gene's germline CDR1 is SGHNT and CDR2 YYREEE (reference sequence). Trimming removed 0 bases at V and 5 bases at J, with 12 bases between. This CDR3 is built from 14 residues. In nucleotides, the CDR3 is TGTGCCAGCAGCTTGGGGTTAGGAGGGGACGAGCAGTACTTC. Translated: CASSLGLGGDEQYF.

The V and J genes are TRBV7-8 and TRBJ2-7; D gene ambiguous. Between the trimmed V and J ends, which lost 1 base and 7 bases, there was a span of 11 bases. CDR3 length: 13 amino acids. Germline V gene data show CDR1 as SGHVS and CDR2 as FQNEAQ. Written as DNA, the CDR3 is TGTGCCAGCAGCTTAGGTGGAGTTGGAGAGCAGTACTTC. Its protein product is CASSLGGVGEQYF.

The chain recombines TRBV19 with TRBJ2-1, with 10 bases that match TRBD2. The V and J ends lost 8 bases and 8 bases, in that order; junction bases with no gene match: 6. The germline CDR1 and CDR2 sequences are LNHDA and SQIVND (reference sequence). The CDR3 is 13 residues long. CDR3 nucleotide sequence: TGTGCCAGTCGTAGCGGGGGGATAGATGAGCAGTTCTTC. This encodes CASRSGGIDEQFF.

V and J are TRBV7-3 and TRBJ2-2; 10 nucleotides match TRBD1. Per the germline V gene, CDR1 is SGHTA and CDR2 is FQGTGA. This CDR3 contains 17 residues. The V segment lost 5 bases and the J segment 6 bases; nucleotides outside the gene matches: 12. The DNA of the CDR3 is TGTGCCAGCAGCCGTGATCCGGGACAGGGGAGCGCCGGGGAGCTGTTTTTT. It codes for CASSRDPGQGSAGELFF.

The chain carries TRBV29-1 and TRBJ2-5; tentatively, D is TRBD2 (5 bases). The CDR3 totals 15 residues. Germline V lookup: CDR1 SQVTM, CDR2 ANQGSEA. The V and J ends lost 7 bases and 5 bases respectively, with 23 bases between them. DNA for the CDR3: TGCAGCGCCCTAGGAGACCTGTATTCGGGGGAGACCCAGTACTTC. Translating gives CSALGDLYSGETQYF. Variable domain in full (rest from reference TRBV29-1 and TRBJ2-5): SAVISQKPSRDICQRGTSLTIQCQVDSQVTMMFWYRQQPGQSLTLIATANQGSEATYESGFVIDKFPISRPNLTFSTLTVSNMSPEDSSIYLCSALGDLYSGETQYFGPGTRLLVL.

The chain couples TRBV18 to TRBJ2-3, with a weak D call TRBD1 (6 bases). There are 13 residues in the CDR3. Trimming pared 8 bases from V and 4 bases from J, leaving 13 bases between. Germline values: CDR1 KGHSH, CDR2 LQKENI. The CDR3 DNA reads TGTGCCAGCGGGGGCGGACCTTCAGATACGCAGTATTTT. It is translated as CASGGGPSDTQYF.

This rearrangement joins TRBV19 to TRBJ1-1; D is unclear. The germline V gene encodes CDR1 LNHDA and CDR2 SQIVND (reference sequence). The CDR3 loop spans 12 amino acids. Trimming removed 4 bases from V and 7 bases from J, with 10 bases in between. DNA for the CDR3: TGTGCCAGTAGTAACAGTGCTTTTGAAGCTTTCTTT. Translating gives CASSNSAFEAFF. The full variable domain, rest sourced from reference TRBV19 and TRBJ1-1, is DGGITQSPKYLFRKEGQNVTLSCEQNLNHDAMYWYRQDPGQGLRLIYYSQIVNDFQKGDIAEGYSVSREKKESFPLTVTSAQKNPTAFYLCASSNSAFEAFFGQGTRLTVV.

The rearrangement joins TRBV11-2 to TRBJ1-2; maybe TRBD1 (6 bases). There are 15 residues in the CDR3. The V gene's germline CDR1 is SGHAT and CDR2 FQNNGV. Trimming shortened V by 5 bases and J by 10 bases, and 23 bases separated the two germline ends. As DNA, the CDR3 is TGTGCCAGCAGCCCCAGGGGACCGCCTGATAACGACTACACCTTC. Its translation: CASSPRGPPDNDYTF.

This sequence joins TRBV5-5 and TRBJ2-3; 7 bases match TRBD1. Trimming took 4 bases from V and 3 from J; bases not matched to a gene: 11. This CDR3 is built from 16 residues. CDR1 is SGHKS, CDR2 YYEKEE, per germline (reference sequence). The CDR3 DNA reads TGTGCCAGCAGCCCCGGAGAGGGGGCTGCAACAGATACGCAGTATTTT. Its translation is CASSPGEGAATDTQYF.

The genes are TRBV24-1 and TRBJ1-5; D perhaps matches TRBD1 (5 bases). The V and J ends lost 4 bases and 1 base respectively, with 25 bases between them. The CDR3 has 20 amino acids. Germline values: CDR1 KGHDR, CDR2 SFDVKD. CDR3 coding DNA: TGTGCCACCAGTGACCAGAATCCAAGTGACTCGGGGGGGAGCAATCAGCCCCAGCATTTT. Its translation is CATSDQNPSDSGGSNQPQHF.

This clone occurred a few times. This rearrangement joins TRBV23-1 to TRBJ1-1; possible D gene TRBD1, 5 bases. TRBV23-1 carries the ORF label, with uncertain function. V was clipped by 6 bases and J by 3 bases, with 17 bases between them. The CDR3 is 15 amino acids. CDR3 protein: CASSQGRREDTEAFF. The CDR3 nucleotides read TGCGCCAGCAGCCAAGGACGCAGGGAGGACACTGAAGCTTTCTTT.

The gene calls are TRBV3-1 (or the pseudogene TRBV3-2) and TRBJ2-3; 7 bases are shared with TRBD2. Germline V gene sequence: CDR1 LGHDT, CDR2 YNNKEL (reference sequence). CDR3 length: 12 residues. Trimming at V came to 1 base and at J to 9 bases, leaving 1 base not matched to a gene. As DNA, the CDR3 is TGTGCCAGCAGCCAAGGCGGGGGAACGCAGTATTTT. It yields the protein CASSQGGGTQYF.

This chain uses TRBV4-1 with TRBJ2-7; tentatively, D is TRBD1 (5 bases). Looked up from germline, CDR1 is MGHRA and CDR2 is YSYEKL. The CDR3 totals 15 residues. Trimming cost V 4 bases and J 3 bases, with 16 bases left between them. The DNA for the CDR3 is TGCGCCAGCAGCCCTTGGCAGGGAACCTTCTACGAGCAGTACTTC. As protein: CASSPWQGTFYEQYF.

V and J are TRBV9 and TRBJ1-3; no clear D. Trimming pared 0 bases from V and 0 bases from J, leaving 7 bases between. This CDR3 is built from 15 residues. Germline-derived CDR1 and CDR2 are SGDLS and YYNGEE. DNA of the CDR3: TGTGCCAGCAGCGTAGGGTTAGCCTCTGGAAACACCATATATTTT. Translating gives CASSVGLASGNTIYF. Variable domain in full (rest from reference TRBV9 and TRBJ1-3): DSGVTQTPKHLITATGQRVTLRCSPRSGDLSVYWYQQSLDQGLQFLIQYYNGEERAKGNILERFSAQQFPDLHSELNLSSLELGDSALYFCASSVGLASGNTIYFGEGSWLTVV.

The CDR3 spells CASSETGRYGYTF. CDR3 DNA sequence: TGTGCCAGCAGTGAGACAGGGAGGTATGGCTACACCTTC. The chain couples TRBV6-1 to TRBJ1-2; 7 bases fit TRBD1. Germline V CDR1 and CDR2: MNHNS, SASEGT. The V and J ends lost 3 bases and 5 bases, in that order; junction bases with no gene match: 3. This CDR3 is built from 13 residues.

The chain carries TRBV4-3 and TRBJ1-3; D not certain. V shed 0 bases and J shed 4 bases, with 7 bases lying between them. Germline loops: CDR1 LGHNA, CDR2 YSLEER. The CDR3 sequence is 14 residues long. The CDR3 spells CASSQDGTGNTIYF. The DNA for the CDR3 is TGCGCCAGCAGCCAAGATGGTACAGGAAACACCATATATTTT.

V usage is TRBV11-3 and J usage is TRBJ2-4; maybe TRBD1 (6 bases). Trimming took off 1 base at V and 2 bases at J, with 12 bases between the two ends. The CDR3 length is 16 residues. The germline V gene has CDR1 SGHNT and CDR2 YENEEA. The CDR3 nucleotides read TGTGCCAGCAGCTTAGTACAGGGACGGACCAAAAACATTCAGTACTTC. Translating it yields CASSLVQGRTKNIQYF.

This chain links TRBV19 with TRBJ1-2; TRBD1 matches 8 bases. The V gene end was trimmed by 0 bases and the J gene end by 9 bases; junction bases not matched to a gene: 6. Germline CDR1 reads LNHDA; CDR2 reads SQIVND (reference sequence). This CDR3 is built from 14 residues. In nucleotides, the CDR3 is TGTGCCAGTAGTATAGAAATAGGACAGGGCCGCTACACCTTC. Its translation is CASSIEIGQGRYTF.